This TCR beta chain is drawn from a study of T-cell reconstitution after alpha-beta-depleted transplantation in children. Findings of the study overall: Expanded clones from the graft, numbering several hundred, reportedly supplied alpha-beta T cells about two months after transplant. Elevated TCRbeta diversity at day 60 was traced, in some patients, to surviving recipient T cells and thymic progenitors.

Unique molecular identifiers were incorporated into the prepared TCRbeta library. TCRdb fed the PCR reads into MiXCR, producing one record per CDR3 protein. The sample consists of about 580,000 distinct CDR3 sequences, around 23% of them appearing once. As regards this clonotype: The antigen remains undetermined.

CDR3 length: 15 residues. Germline values: CDR1 SGHDT, CDR2 YYEEEE. Between the trimmed V and J ends, which lost 4 bases and 4 bases, there was a span of 17 bases. This clonotype was sampled from a boy in the first two years of life who had a stem cell transplant for acute myeloid leukemia, so the T cells may come from the graft donor. The V and J genes are TRBV5-6 and TRBJ2-5; D might be TRBD2 (5 bases). The specimen comprised PBMCs, mostly from graft donor cells, sampled 360 days after TCRalphabeta/CD19-depleted stem cell transplant. CDR3 sequence reads: CASSGPREWGETQYF. The CDR3 DNA follows: TGTGCCAGCAGCGGGCCCCGGGAATGGGGAGAGACCCAGTACTTC.